Presented here are 11 T cell receptor beta chains from one specimen sequenced in a study of T cell responses to AZD1222 COVID-19 vaccine. The data were produced by immunoSEQ multiplex PCR, yet TCRdb's version contains in-frame clones alone and is incomplete. Of more than 75,000 clones in the sample, about 89% were seen once. Sequencing was performed on peripheral blood, taken on day 0 of AZD1222 vaccination. These TCRs come from an adult in good health.

The genes are TRBV7-2 and TRBJ2-5; 7 bases agree with TRBD1. With 5 bases clipped from V and 6 bases from J, the junction kept 9 bases outside the gene matches. CDR1 and CDR2 (germline): SGHTA, FQGNSA. The CDR3 contains 14 residues. CDR3 DNA: TGTGCCAGCAGCCCCCTGGACAGGCTGCAGACCCAGTACTTC. Its protein is CASSPLDRLQTQYF.

This chain joins TRBV7-9 and TRBJ1-1; D possibly corresponds to TRBD1 (6 bases). The CDR3 has 16 residues. The V and J ends lost 3 bases and 1 base respectively, with 15 bases between them. Looked up from germline, CDR1 is SEHNR and CDR2 is FQNEAQ (reference sequence). CDR3 loop: CASSFEGGVPNTEAFF. The DNA of the CDR3 is TGTGCCAGCAGCTTCGAAGGGGGGGTTCCGAACACTGAAGCTTTCTTT.

The rearrangement uses TRBV3-1 (or the pseudogene TRBV3-2) and TRBJ1-2; D not certain. V lost 2 bases and J 0 bases, leaving 13 bases between the germline ends. This CDR3 contains 16 residues. CDR1 and CDR2 from the germline V gene are LGHDT and YNNKEL (reference sequence). CDR3 bases: TGTGCCAGCAGCCAAAGACGGACGGAAGCTAACTATGGCTACACCTTC. It encodes CASSQRRTEANYGYTF.

This clone was detected once. The chain couples TRBV7-9 to TRBJ1-2; D ambiguous. Trimming removed 6 bases from V and 3 bases from J, with 11 bases in between. The length of the CDR3 is 13 residues. Germline CDR1 reads SEHNR; CDR2 reads FQNEAQ (reference sequence). The DNA for the CDR3 is TGTGCCAGCAGTACAACGAACGACTATGGCTACACCTTC. Residues: CASSTTNDYGYTF.

The chain links TRBV18 to TRBJ2-6; D is ambiguous. There are 17 residues in the CDR3. From germline, CDR1 is KGHSH and CDR2 LQKENI. V lost 4 bases and J 2 bases, leaving 15 bases between the germline ends. The CDR3 region is CASSRTGPSTGANVLTF. CDR3 DNA sequence: TGTGCCAGCTCACGGACGGGTCCATCTACTGGGGCCAACGTCCTGACTTTC.

The gene calls are TRBV6-4 and TRBJ1-2; D ambiguous. The CDR3 has 11 amino acids. Per the germline V gene, CDR1 is MRHNA and CDR2 is SNTAGT. V was shortened by 4 bases and J by 7 bases, with 7 bases between the two germline ends. The CDR3 DNA is TGTGCCAGCAGTGCCGGGAGTGGCTACACCTTC. Its translation: CASSAGSGYTF.

V is TRBV6-4 and J is TRBJ1-1, with a possible D match to TRBD1 (5 bases). The CDR3 is made up of 12 amino acids. The V end was cut by 0 bases, the J end by 11 bases, with 10 bases between. Germline CDR1 reads MRHNA; CDR2 reads SNTAGT. The CDR3 nucleotides read TGTGCCAGCAGTGACTCCTGGGGGACTGCTTTCTTT. Residues: CASSDSWGTAFF.

The chain links TRBV2 to TRBJ1-2; D not resolved. Trimming shortened V by 10 bases and J by 3 bases, and 9 bases separated the two germline ends. The CDR3 is 11 residues long. Germline CDR1 SNHLY, CDR2 FYNNEI. The CDR3 DNA follows: TGTGCCAATCGGAGGGACTATGGCTACACCTTC. Translated: CANRRDYGYTF.

The V call is TRBV11-2, the J call TRBJ1-2; D gene uncertain. CDR1 and CDR2 (germline): SGHAT, FQNNGV. The length of the CDR3 is 13 residues. The V gene lost 5 bases and the J gene lost 7 bases, with 14 bases spanning the gap. This chain's CDR3 is CASSQDPSGGYTF. In nucleotides, the CDR3 is TGTGCCAGCAGCCAAGACCCGTCGGGTGGCTACACCTTC.

The chain combines TRBV5-1 with TRBJ2-7, with 8 bases fitting TRBD1. Losses at the gene ends were 2 bases for V and 5 bases for J; bases not matched to a gene: 9. Germline CDR1 reads SGHRS; CDR2 reads YFSETQ. This CDR3 has 15 amino acids. The DNA for the CDR3 is TGCGCCAGCAGCTTCATTGGGGGACAGGTTCACGAGCAGTACTTC. Its translation: CASSFIGGQVHEQYF.

The chain recombines TRBV6-1 with TRBJ1-3; no firm D call. The CDR3 loop spans 16 amino acids. Germline V lookup: CDR1 MNHNS, CDR2 SASEGT. V lost 4 bases and J lost 1, with 14 bases in between. In DNA, the CDR3 is TGTGCCAGCAGTGGTAGGAGGCAGCCTTCTGGAAACACCATATATTTT. It encodes CASSGRRQPSGNTIYF.